This T cell receptor beta chain is from a study of blood T cells in healthy people across ages. Points from the study as a whole: Changes seen in expanded clonotypes were possibly confounded by donor CMV status left unknown.

This CDR3 is 15 amino acids long. Looked up from germline, CDR1 is SEHNR and CDR2 is FQNEAQ (reference sequence). V shed 5 bases and J shed 5 bases, with 15 bases lying between them. The extraction recovered at least 5.5 micrograms of total RNA per sample. Together with a sample-barcoded 5' primer, a J-beta primer mix was included in a second PCR lasting about 7 to 11 cycles. Every single cDNA molecule received a tag from a template-switch adaptor with 12 random nucleotides. TCRdb re-derived calls from the 5' RACE reads in MiXCR, one entry per CDR3 protein. The sample has about 670,000 distinct CDR3 sequences; approximately 52% are singletons. This clonotype has a count of ten or more. Its antigen remains unidentified.

The specimen sequenced was blood. The clonotype originates from a woman older than 75 in good health. This chain links TRBV7-9 with TRBJ1-4; no clear D gene. The CDR3 DNA follows: TGTGCCAGCAGCCCGTCCTATCAAGGGAATGAAAAACTGTTTTTT. Encoded protein: CASSPSYQGNEKLFF.